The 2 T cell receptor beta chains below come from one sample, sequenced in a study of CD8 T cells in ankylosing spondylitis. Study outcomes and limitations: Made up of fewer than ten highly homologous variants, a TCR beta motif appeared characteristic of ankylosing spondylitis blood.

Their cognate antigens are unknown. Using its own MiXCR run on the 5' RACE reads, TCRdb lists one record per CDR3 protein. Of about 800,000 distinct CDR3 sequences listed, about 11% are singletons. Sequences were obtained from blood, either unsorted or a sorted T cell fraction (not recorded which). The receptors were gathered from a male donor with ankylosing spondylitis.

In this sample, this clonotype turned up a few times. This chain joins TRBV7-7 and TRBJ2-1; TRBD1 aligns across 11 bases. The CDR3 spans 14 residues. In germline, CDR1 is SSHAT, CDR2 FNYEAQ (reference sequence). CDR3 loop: CAGRTGGAPLEQFF. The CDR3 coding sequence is TGTGCGGGTCGGACAGGGGGCGCCCCTTTGGAGCAGTTCTTC.

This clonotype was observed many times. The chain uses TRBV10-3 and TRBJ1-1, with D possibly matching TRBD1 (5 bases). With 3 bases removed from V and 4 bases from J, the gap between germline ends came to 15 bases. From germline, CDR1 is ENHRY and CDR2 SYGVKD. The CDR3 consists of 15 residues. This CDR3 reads CAISDQGVGVTEAFF. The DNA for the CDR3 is TGTGCCATCAGTGATCAGGGCGTAGGGGTCACTGAAGCTTTCTTT.